This T cell receptor (beta chain) appears in the sequencing data of a study of cytomegalovirus exposure and HLA in healthy donors. Study findings and constraints: The authors later found TCR association rates varying by HLA locus, with DRB1 most and HLA-C fewest.

Germline CDR1 reads GTSNPN; CDR2 reads SVGIG (reference sequence). The CDR3 sequence is 14 residues long. The V gene lost 0 bases and the J gene lost 5 bases, with 13 bases spanning the gap. PCR involved 60 Vbeta and 13 Jbeta primers. Clones were read by immunoSEQ multiplex PCR, and TCRdb kept only the in-frame ones, dropping some. Of roughly 160,000 clones listed, about 80% are singletons. As to this clone: Its specificity is not known.

The specimen was PBMCs. This TCR came from a man aged 25-40 years in good health and CMV-seronegative. The rearrangement joins TRBV30 to TRBJ2-5; D is uncertain. The CDR3 DNA reads TGTGCCTGGAGTGTACTGAGGAACGGGGAGACCCAGTACTTC. It specifies CAWSVLRNGETQYF.